The clone carrying this T cell receptor beta chain was seen just once. These data originate in a study of blood T cell repertoires in COVID-19. The length of the CDR3 is 17 residues. V was cut by 7 bases and J by 4 bases, with 25 bases left in between. Germline V gene sequence: CDR1 KGHDR, CDR2 SFDVKD. Libraries were prepared by immunoSEQ multiplex PCR; TCRdb keeps only in-frame clonotypes and omits some of them. The data hold approximately 160,000 clones, with approximately 81% observed a single time. This receptor was taken from a man aged 18 to 30 with active or convalescent COVID-19. The chain links TRBV24-1 to TRBJ2-7; tentatively, D is TRBD2 (6 bases). Sequencing used peripheral blood. This chain's CDR3 is CATRIDTSGLPQYEQYF. The CDR3 region has the DNA TGTGCCACCAGGATCGACACTTCCGGACTACCTCAATACGAGCAGTACTTC.